Listed below are T cell receptor beta chains from one sample, sequenced in a study of blood T cell repertoires in COVID-19. The protocol was immunoSEQ multiplex PCR, while the TCRdb copy is restricted to in-frame clones and leaves out a portion. The sample shows around 190,000 clones, 75% to 85% of them seen only once. Source material: peripheral blood. The receptors were sampled from a woman in her 40s with COVID-19, enrolled during active disease. Each CDR3 is given with its conserved first and last residue. D genes are given only for firm matches. Size is omitted from some rows. Given values are once, few, many or a class for expanded clones.

size | D | length | J | V | CDR3 | DNA
NA | NA | 14 | TRBJ1-5 | TRBV6-6 | CASRWGAGIQPQHF | TGTGCCAGCAGATGGGGCGCGGGGATTCAGCCCCAGCATTTT
NA | NA | 17 | TRBJ2-3 | TRBV24-1 | CATSTSIPQGSTDTQYF | TGTGCCACCAGTACATCAATCCCACAGGGTAGCACAGATACGCAGTATTTT
NA | NA | 14 | TRBJ2-7 | TRBV3-1/TRBV3-2 | CASSPQTVSYEQYF | TGTGCCAGCAGCCCCCAGACAGTCTCCTACGAGCAGTACTTC
NA | NA | 12 | TRBJ1-2 | TRBV12-3/TRBV12-4 | CASSLHRDGYTF | TGTGCCAGCAGTTTGCACAGGGACGGCTACACCTTC
NA | NA | 14 | TRBJ2-4 | TRBV5-1 | CASSLVGARNIQYF | TGCGCCAGCAGCTTGGTAGGGGCGCGAAACATTCAGTACTTC
NA | TRBD2 | 13 | TRBJ2-3 | TRBV5-4 | CASSRTSPDTQYF | TGTGCCAGCAGCCGGACTAGCCCGGATACGCAGTATTTT
NA | NA | 13 | TRBJ2-7 | TRBV5-1 | CASKGTNEGEQYF | TGCGCCAGTAAGGGAACCAACGAGGGCGAGCAGTACTTC
NA | TRBD1 | 13 | TRBJ1-2 | TRBV18 | CASSPGTAYGYTF | TGTGCCAGCTCACCCGGGACAGCATATGGCTACACCTTC
NA | TRBD1 | 13 | TRBJ1-2 | TRBV10-3 | CAITEGQAYGYTF | TGTGCCATCACCGAGGGACAGGCCTATGGCTACACCTTC
NA | TRBD2 | 14 | TRBJ2-7 | TRBV5-4 | CASSLGLAGERIYF | TGTGCCAGCAGCTTGGGACTAGCGGGTGAGAGGATCTACTTC
NA | NA | 18 | TRBJ1-3 | TRBV19 | CASSKFSGGQSSGNTIYF | TGTGCCAGTAGTAAGTTCAGCGGGGGGCAGAGCTCTGGAAACACCATATATTTT
NA | NA | 12 | TRBJ1-2 | TRBV3-1/TRBV3-2 | CASSPGNYGYTF | TGTGCCAGCAGCCCAGGGAACTATGGCTACACCTTC
NA | NA | 16 | TRBJ1-3 | TRBV5-1 | CASSLARGAKGNTIYF | TGCGCCAGCAGCTTGGCGCGGGGGGCGAAAGGAAACACCATATATTTT
NA | NA | 12 | TRBJ1-1 | TRBV18 | CASSPRRDEAFF | TGTGCCAGCTCACCCAGGCGAGATGAAGCTTTCTTT
NA | NA | 14 | TRBJ1-1 | TRBV5-4 | CASSSIRGGTEAFF | TGTGCCAGCAGCTCCATACGGGGAGGTACTGAAGCTTTCTTT
NA | NA | 15 | TRBJ2-3 | TRBV29-1 | CSVEPWTGGRDTQYF | TGCAGCGTTGAACCCTGGACAGGAGGGAGGGATACGCAGTATTTT
NA | TRBD1 | 16 | TRBJ2-1 | TRBV12-5 | CASGLSGTGLGYEQFF | TGTGCTAGTGGTTTATCCGGGACAGGGTTAGGGTATGAGCAGTTCTTC
NA | NA | 14 | TRBJ2-1 | TRBV6-5 | CASRRGSSYNEQFF | TGTGCCAGCAGACGCGGATCATCCTACAATGAGCAGTTCTTC
once | TRBD1 | 15 | TRBJ1-1 | TRBV11-1 | CASSRPRGQPTEAFF | TGTGCCAGCAGCCGCCCCCGGGGACAGCCTACTGAAGCTTTCTTT
NA | NA | 15 | TRBJ2-7 | TRBV5-6 | CASSLTGVAGYEQYF | TGTGCCAGCAGCTTAACCGGAGTCGCTGGGTACGAGCAGTACTTC
NA | NA | 15 | TRBJ2-5 | TRBV7-2 | CASRPTGTSQETQYF | TGTGCCAGCAGGCCAACCGGGACAAGCCAAGAGACCCAGTACTTC
NA | NA | 17 | TRBJ2-2 | TRBV19 | CASSKPGGASNTGELFF | TGTGCCAGTAGTAAACCCGGGGGAGCTTCGAACACCGGGGAGCTGTTTTTT
NA | TRBD1 | 14 | TRBJ2-5 | TRBV11-1 | CASRLGTVQETQYF | TGTGCCAGCAGGCTAGGGACAGTCCAAGAGACCCAGTACTTC
once | NA | 13 | TRBJ1-4 | TRBV7-2 | CASSLVEGDVWFF | TGTGCCAGCAGCTTAGTTGAGGGAGATGTGTGGTTTTTT
NA | NA | 13 | TRBJ2-7 | TRBV30 | CAWRKSQGKEAYF | TGTGCCTGGAGGAAAAGTCAGGGGAAGGAGGCCTACTTC
NA | TRBD1 | 14 | TRBJ1-6 | TRBV6-5 | CASRLDRTYSPLHF | TGTGCCAGCAGGTTGGACAGGACCTATTCACCCCTCCACTTT
NA | NA | 17 | TRBJ2-3 | TRBV9 | CASSAGSDSFSTDTQYF | TGTGCCAGCAGCGCCGGCTCGGACAGCTTTAGCACAGATACGCAGTATTTT
NA | TRBD1 | 13 | TRBJ1-2 | TRBV14 | CASSLQGAYGYTF | TGTGCCAGCAGCTTACAGGGGGCCTATGGCTACACCTTC
NA | NA | 13 | TRBJ2-7 | TRBV11-2 | CASSLTYSYEQYF | TGTGCCAGCAGCTTGACATATTCCTACGAGCAGTACTTC
NA | NA | 12 | TRBJ1-2 | TRBV4-3 | CASSQDRNGYTF | TGCGCCAGCAGCCAAGATAGAAATGGCTACACCTTC
NA | TRBD1 | 16 | TRBJ2-7 | TRBV9 | CASSVGGTGGQSEQYF | TGTGCCAGCAGCGTAGGCGGGACAGGGGGGCAGAGCGAGCAGTACTTC
NA | TRBD1 | 17 | TRBJ2-7 | TRBV29-1 | CSVESFNPTGAVYEQYF | TGCAGCGTTGAATCCTTTAACCCGACAGGGGCGGTCTACGAGCAGTACTTC
NA | TRBD1 | 15 | TRBJ1-1 | TRBV19 | CASSILWTGLTEAFF | TGTGCCAGTAGTATCCTTTGGACAGGCCTCACTGAAGCTTTCTTT
few | NA | 17 | TRBJ2-3 | TRBV6-2/TRBV6-3 | CASSYPVGSGSTDTQYF | TGTGCCAGCAGTTACCCTGTAGGGAGCGGGAGCACAGATACGCAGTATTTT
NA | NA | 14 | TRBJ1-1 | TRBV7-9 | CASNKDSMNTEAFF | TGTGCCAGCAACAAAGACAGCATGAACACTGAAGCTTTCTTT